This TCR beta chain was observed in a study of Graves' ophthalmopathy and Graves' hyperthyroidism. With 4 bases clipped from V and 5 bases from J, the junction kept 14 bases outside the gene matches. The germline CDR1 and CDR2 sequences are MNHNS and SASEGT. The CDR3 is 18 residues long. This clonotype showed up many times. Beta-chain TCR CDR3 regions were amplified from RNA transcripts. HTBI-primed first-round RT-PCR preceded second-round multiplex PCR. TCRdb redid the calling of the multiplex PCR reads with MiXCR, one entry per CDR3 protein. This sample has under 350,000 distinct CDR3 sequences, with about a sixth found just once.

This clonotype was obtained from an adult man with Graves' ophthalmopathy. The chain links TRBV6-1 to TRBJ2-5; 12 bases map to TRBD1. The material sequenced was peripheral blood. The CDR3 here is CASSVRARGQGARETQYF. CDR3 nucleotides: TGTGCCAGCAGTGTCCGGGCGAGGGGACAGGGGGCACGGGAGACCCAGTACTTC.